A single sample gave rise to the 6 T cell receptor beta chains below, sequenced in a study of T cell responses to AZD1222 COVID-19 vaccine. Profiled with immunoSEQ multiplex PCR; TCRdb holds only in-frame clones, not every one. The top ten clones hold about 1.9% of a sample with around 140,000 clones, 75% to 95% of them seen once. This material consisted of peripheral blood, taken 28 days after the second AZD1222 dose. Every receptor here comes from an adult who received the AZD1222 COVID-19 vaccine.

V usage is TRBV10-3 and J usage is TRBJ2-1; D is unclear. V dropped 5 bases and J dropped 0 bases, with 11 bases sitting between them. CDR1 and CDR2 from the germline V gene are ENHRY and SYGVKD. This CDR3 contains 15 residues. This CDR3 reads CAISPSDSSYNEQFF. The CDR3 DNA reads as TGTGCCATCAGTCCTTCCGATTCCTCCTACAATGAGCAGTTCTTC.

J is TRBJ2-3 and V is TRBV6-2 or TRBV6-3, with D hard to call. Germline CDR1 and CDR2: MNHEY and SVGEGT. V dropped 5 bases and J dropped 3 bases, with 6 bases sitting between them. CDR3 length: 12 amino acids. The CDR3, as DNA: TGTGCCAGCAGTGGTAGTACAGATACGCAGTATTTT. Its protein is CASSGSTDTQYF.

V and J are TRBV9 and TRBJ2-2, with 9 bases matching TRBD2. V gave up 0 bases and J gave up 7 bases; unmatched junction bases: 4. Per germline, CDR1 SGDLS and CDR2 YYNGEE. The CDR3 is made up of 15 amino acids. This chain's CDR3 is CASSVGLAAIGELFF. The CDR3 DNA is TGTGCCAGCAGCGTAGGACTAGCGGCGATCGGGGAGCTGTTTTTT.

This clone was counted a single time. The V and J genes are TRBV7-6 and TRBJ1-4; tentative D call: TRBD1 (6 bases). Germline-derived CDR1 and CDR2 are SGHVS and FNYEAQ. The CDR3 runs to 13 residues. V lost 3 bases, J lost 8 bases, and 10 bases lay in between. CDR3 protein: CASSLGHVEKLFF. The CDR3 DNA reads TGTGCCAGCAGCTTGGGACATGTAGAAAAACTGTTTTTT.

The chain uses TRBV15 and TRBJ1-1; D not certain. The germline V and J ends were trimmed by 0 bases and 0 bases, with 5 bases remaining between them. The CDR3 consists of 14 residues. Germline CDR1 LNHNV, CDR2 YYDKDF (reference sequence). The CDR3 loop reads CATSRDLMNTEAFF. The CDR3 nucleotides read TGTGCCACCAGCAGAGATCTCATGAACACTGAAGCTTTCTTT.

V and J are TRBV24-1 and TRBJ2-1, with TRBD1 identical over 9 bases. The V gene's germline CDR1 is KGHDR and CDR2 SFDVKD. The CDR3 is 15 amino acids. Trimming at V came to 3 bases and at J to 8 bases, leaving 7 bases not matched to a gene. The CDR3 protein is CATSDPGQGKDEQFF. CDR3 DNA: TGTGCCACCAGTGATCCGGGACAGGGTAAGGATGAGCAGTTCTTC.